This T cell receptor (beta chain) was observed in a study of CD8 T cells in ankylosing spondylitis. Study-wide results and caveats: Typical of ankylosing spondylitis blood, it appeared, was a TCR beta motif of several highly homologous variants.

TCRdb used MiXCR to reprocess the 5' RACE reads, holding one entry per CDR3 protein. The data contain 700,000 to 850,000 distinct CDR3 sequences, 10% to 15% of them seen just once; the ten biggest clones take up about 0.5%. J was trimmed by 4 bases and V by 5 bases; bases with no gene match: 3. CDR3 length equals 14 residues. CDR1 is SGHVS, CDR2 FNYEAQ, per germline. This clonotype was found a few times. The antigen remains unidentified. J is TRBJ2-5 and V is TRBV7-6; 11 nucleotides agree with TRBD2. Sequencing used blood, either unsorted or a sorted T cell fraction (not recorded which). The source is a male donor with ankylosing spondylitis. As DNA, the CDR3 is TGTGCCAGCAGCCTTAGCGGGAGGGGAGAGACCCAGTACTTC. Translating gives CASSLSGRGETQYF.